The T cell receptor (beta chain) described here comes from a study of PD-1 blockade in mismatch repair-deficient tumors. Study as a whole: Patients had approximately 12 mismatch repair-deficient cancer types, all previously treated and progressing. Study results and limitations: Tumor-resident clones, often undetectable pretreatment in blood, expanded then contracted after pembrolizumab.

Regarding this clone: No antigen is known for it.

The assay was immunoSEQ multiplex PCR, and TCRdb's table has in-frame clones only and misses some. The data hold tens of thousands of clones, with 81% observed a single time. All patients were mismatch repair deficient, assessed by either PCR or immunohistochemistry. The sequenced sample was peripheral blood, obtained 12 weeks after starting pembrolizumab. The TCR originated in an adult with mismatch repair-deficient cancer.

CDR3 nucleotides: TGTGCCAGCAGTTTAAATCGGAACTATGGCTACACCTTC. Protein: CASSLNRNYGYTF. V usage is TRBV27 and J usage is TRBJ1-2; D remains ambiguous. The V end lost 2 bases, the J end lost 2 bases, and 6 bases lay between the germline ends. CDR3 length equals 13 residues. Germline assignment: CDR1 MNHEY and CDR2 SMNVEV (reference sequence).